A selection of T cell receptor beta chains follows, all from one sample in a study of blood T cell repertoires in COVID-19. Sequencing was performed with immunoSEQ multiplex PCR; in TCRdb, only in-frame clones are kept and a portion is missing. Of about 100,000 clones listed, 70% to 85% are singletons. The specimen sequenced was peripheral blood. The receptor source for this set is an older man with active or convalescent COVID-19. CDR3s include the opening cysteine and the closing phenylalanine or tryptophan. D genes are given only for firm matches. Part of the rows lack a size; the others show once, few, many or a class for expanded clones.

CDR3 DNA,CDR3 protein,clone size,V gene,D gene,J gene
TGTGCCAGCAGTTCACCGGGACAGGGCCACGAGCAGTACTTC,CASSSPGQGHEQYF,.,TRBV28,TRBD1,TRBJ2-7
TGTGCCAGCTCACCCTTCGACAGGGGATTAGGGGCCAACGTCCTGACTTTC,CASSPFDRGLGANVLTF,.,TRBV18,TRBD1,TRBJ2-6
TGTGCCAGCAGCGTAGCCCTAGGGGGAGACGGCTACACCTTC,CASSVALGGDGYTF,.,TRBV9,.,TRBJ1-2
TGTGCCAGCAGCCCTCGCACAGATACGCAGTATTTT,CASSPRTDTQYF,.,TRBV9,.,TRBJ2-3
TGTGCCAGCATGTCAGGAATAGAGCAGTACTTC,CASMSGIEQYF,.,TRBV2,.,TRBJ2-7
TGTGCCACCAGCAAAACCGGGACTAGGAACTACAATGAGCAGTTCTTC,CATSKTGTRNYNEQFF,.,TRBV15,TRBD2,TRBJ2-1
TGTGCCAGCAGCTTCTCTAGCGGGGGGTACACCGGGGAGCTGTTTTTT,CASSFSSGGYTGELFF,once,TRBV7-3,TRBD2,TRBJ2-2
TGTGCCAGCAGCCAAGAAGGAAACAGTTACACAGATACGCAGTATTTT,CASSQEGNSYTDTQYF,.,TRBV4-2,.,TRBJ2-3
TGTGCCACCAGTGACCGTAGCGGAGCTAACTCCTACGAGCAGTACTTC,CATSDRSGANSYEQYF,.,TRBV24-1,.,TRBJ2-7
TGTGCCAGTAGTATGCAGGCAGGGGAGAACTATGGCTACACCTTC,CASSMQAGENYGYTF,.,TRBV19,.,TRBJ1-2
TGTGCCAGCAGCTCACGGACAGGGGAGTACGGGGAGCTGTTTTTT,CASSSRTGEYGELFF,many,TRBV9,TRBD1,TRBJ2-2
TGTGCCAGCAGCTTAGTCCCGTCGATAGTAAAGGACAGGGAGGATTCACCCCTCCACTTT,CASSLVPSIVKDREDSPLHF,.,TRBV11-3,TRBD1,TRBJ1-6
TGTGCCAGCAGCTTAGGTGGACAGGGGCTCTACGAGCAGTACTTC,CASSLGGQGLYEQYF,.,TRBV11-2,TRBD1,TRBJ2-7
TGTGCCAGCAGTATAGACTCTGGAAACACCATATATTTT,CASSIDSGNTIYF,.,TRBV2,.,TRBJ1-3
TGTGCCAGCAGGCCACGGGGGGGCCCTGATACGCAGTATTTT,CASRPRGGPDTQYF,.,TRBV3-1/TRBV3-2,TRBD2,TRBJ2-3
TGTGCCAGCAGCGTAGGAGGGGGCGCCTACAATGAGCAGTTCTTC,CASSVGGGAYNEQFF,few,TRBV9,TRBD1,TRBJ2-1
TGTGCCATCAGTGTTCAGGCGGGAGGAGATCAGCCCCAGCATTTT,CAISVQAGGDQPQHF,.,TRBV10-3,.,TRBJ1-5
TGTGCCACCACTGCTAGGCAAGGGAGTACTGAAGCTTTCTTT,CATTARQGSTEAFF,.,TRBV2,.,TRBJ1-1
TGTGCCAGCAGCCCTGAGACAGGGTACACTGAAGCTTTCTTT,CASSPETGYTEAFF,.,TRBV9,TRBD1,TRBJ1-1
TGTGCCAGCAGCTTCCAGGGGGGCACTGAAGCTTTCTTT,CASSFQGGTEAFF,few,TRBV12-3/TRBV12-4,TRBD1,TRBJ1-1
TGTGCCACCAGCAGAGATCTCCCTGACAGCGCCTCCAATCAGCCCCAGCATTTT,CATSRDLPDSASNQPQHF,once,TRBV15,.,TRBJ1-5
TGTGCCAGCTCCAGAAGCCTCGGGAGCTTCAATGAGCAGTTCTTC,CASSRSLGSFNEQFF,.,TRBV18,.,TRBJ2-1
TGTGCCAGCAGCCCGTCTGCGGTTTATGGCTACACCTTC,CASSPSAVYGYTF,.,TRBV5-5,.,TRBJ1-2
TGTGCCAGCAGCGTAGAGGAGGGAACTGAGCAGTTCTTC,CASSVEEGTEQFF,.,TRBV9,.,TRBJ2-1